This T cell receptor beta chain came from a study of resident and recirculating memory T cells in vitiligo. Background on the study: Genomic DNA was extracted from whole homogenized samples, with no cell sorting. Findings of the study overall: No single dominant TCR clone appeared; lesion clonality varied.

Stability required unchanged lesions during the previous 6 months. Patients had to be free of confetti depigmentation, indicating active vitiligo. Sequencing used immunoSEQ multiplex PCR; TCRdb keeps in-frame clones, though not all of them. Of tens of thousands of clones in the sample, approximately 90% were seen once. The CDR3 sequence is 12 residues long. Germline V gene data show CDR1 as SGDLS and CDR2 as YYNGEE. Deletions cut 1 base from V and 10 bases from J, with 9 bases between. With respect to this clone: Its antigen remains unidentified.

The sample was blood. The chain carries TRBV9 and TRBJ2-1; the D gene is possibly TRBD2 (5 bases). This sequence was found in a male donor with vitiligo. The CDR3 spells CASSVLEREQFF. In DNA, the CDR3 is TGTGCCAGCAGCGTATTAGAGCGGGAGCAGTTCTTC.